This T cell receptor beta chain came from a study of blood T cells in healthy people across ages. In the study overall: T cells yielded about one barcoded beta molecule per two cells through template switching. General study points: PBMCs that were unsorted prevented a conclusive naive versus antigen-experienced comparison.

The junction had 7 bases not matched to a gene; V was cut back by 0 bases and J by 2 bases. The CDR3 spans 17 residues. Germline CDR1 reads KGHSH; CDR2 reads LQKENI. Using a J-beta primer mix together with a sample-barcoded 5' primer, a second PCR was run for roughly 6 to 12 cycles. Unique molecular identifiers of 12 random nucleotides labeled each cDNA. TCRdb passed the 5' RACE reads through MiXCR, listing each CDR3 protein once. The table shows fewer than 750,000 distinct CDR3 sequences, with 52% occurring only once. For this clonotype: The antigen remains undetermined.

The source material was blood. This chain uses TRBV18 with TRBJ2-3; 8 bases fit TRBD2. This receptor was taken from a woman at least 80 years old in good health. Written as DNA, the CDR3 is TGTGCCAGCTCACCACCAAGCGGGGGATCTGTCACAGATACGCAGTATTTT. Its protein product is CASSPPSGGSVTDTQYF.